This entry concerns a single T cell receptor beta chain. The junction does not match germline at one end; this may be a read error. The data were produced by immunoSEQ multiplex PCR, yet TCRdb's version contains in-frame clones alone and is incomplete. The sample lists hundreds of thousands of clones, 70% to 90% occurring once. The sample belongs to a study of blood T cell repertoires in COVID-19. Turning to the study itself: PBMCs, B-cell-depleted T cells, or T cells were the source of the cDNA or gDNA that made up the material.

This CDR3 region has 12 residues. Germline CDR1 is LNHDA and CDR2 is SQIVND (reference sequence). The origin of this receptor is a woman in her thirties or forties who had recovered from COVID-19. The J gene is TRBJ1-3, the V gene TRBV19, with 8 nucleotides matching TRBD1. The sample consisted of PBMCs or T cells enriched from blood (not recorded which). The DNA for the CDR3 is TGTGCCAGTAGCCCAAGCGCAGGGGGCGCTTCTTTT. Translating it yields CASSPSAGGASF.